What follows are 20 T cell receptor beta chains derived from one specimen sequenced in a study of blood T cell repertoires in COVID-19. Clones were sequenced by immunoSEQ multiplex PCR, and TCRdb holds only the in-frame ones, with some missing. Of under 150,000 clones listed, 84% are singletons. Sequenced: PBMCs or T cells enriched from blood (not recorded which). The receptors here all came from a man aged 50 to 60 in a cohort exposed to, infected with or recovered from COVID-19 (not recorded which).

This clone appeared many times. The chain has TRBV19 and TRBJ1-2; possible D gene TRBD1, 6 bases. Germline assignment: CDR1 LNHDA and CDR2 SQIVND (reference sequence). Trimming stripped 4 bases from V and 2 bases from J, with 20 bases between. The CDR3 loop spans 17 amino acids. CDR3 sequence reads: CASSRSGLSGENYGYTF. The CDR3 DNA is TGTGCCAGTAGTAGATCAGGGCTGTCAGGGGAGAACTATGGCTACACCTTC.

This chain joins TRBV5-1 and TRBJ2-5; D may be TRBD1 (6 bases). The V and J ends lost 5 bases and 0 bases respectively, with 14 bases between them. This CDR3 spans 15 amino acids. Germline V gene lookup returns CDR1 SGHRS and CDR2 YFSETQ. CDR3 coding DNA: TGCGCCAGCAGGCGAGAGGGGGTTTACCAAGAGACCCAGTACTTC. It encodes CASRREGVYQETQYF. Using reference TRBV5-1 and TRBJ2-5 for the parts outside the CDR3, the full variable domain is KAGVTQTPRYLIKTRGQQVTLSCSPISGHRSVSWYQQTPGQGLQFLFEYFSETQRNKGNFPGRFSGRQFSNSRSEMNVSTLELGDSALYLCASRREGVYQETQYFGPGTRLLVL.

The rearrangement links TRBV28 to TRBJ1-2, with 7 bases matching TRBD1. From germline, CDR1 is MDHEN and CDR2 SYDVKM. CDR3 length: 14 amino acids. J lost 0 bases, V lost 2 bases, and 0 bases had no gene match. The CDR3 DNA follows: TGTGCCAGCAGTTTACAGGGGGCTAACTATGGCTACACCTTC. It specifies CASSLQGANYGYTF.

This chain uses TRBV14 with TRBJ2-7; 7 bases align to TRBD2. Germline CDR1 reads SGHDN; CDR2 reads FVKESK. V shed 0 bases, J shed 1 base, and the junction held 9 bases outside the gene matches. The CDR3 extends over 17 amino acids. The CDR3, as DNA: TGTGCCAGCAGCCAAGAGAGGGGCTGGACTAGTTCCTACGAGCAGTACTTC. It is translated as CASSQERGWTSSYEQYF.

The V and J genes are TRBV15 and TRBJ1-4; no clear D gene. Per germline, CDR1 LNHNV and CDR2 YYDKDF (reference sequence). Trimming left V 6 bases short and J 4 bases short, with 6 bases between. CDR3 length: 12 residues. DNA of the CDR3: TGTGCCACCAGGGGCATTAATGAAAAACTGTTTTTT. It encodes CATRGINEKLFF.

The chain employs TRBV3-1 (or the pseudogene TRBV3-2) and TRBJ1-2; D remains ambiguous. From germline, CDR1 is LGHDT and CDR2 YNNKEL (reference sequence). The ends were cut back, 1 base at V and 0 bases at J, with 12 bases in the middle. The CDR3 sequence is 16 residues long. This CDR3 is CASSQGHSIANYGYTF. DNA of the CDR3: TGTGCCAGCAGCCAAGGTCATAGCATCGCTAACTATGGCTACACCTTC.

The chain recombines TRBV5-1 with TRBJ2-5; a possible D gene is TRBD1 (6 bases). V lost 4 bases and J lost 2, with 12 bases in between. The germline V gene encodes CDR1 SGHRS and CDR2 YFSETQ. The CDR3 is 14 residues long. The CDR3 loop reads CASSDQGIQETQYF. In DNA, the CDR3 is TGCGCCAGCAGCGACCAGGGGATACAAGAGACCCAGTACTTC.

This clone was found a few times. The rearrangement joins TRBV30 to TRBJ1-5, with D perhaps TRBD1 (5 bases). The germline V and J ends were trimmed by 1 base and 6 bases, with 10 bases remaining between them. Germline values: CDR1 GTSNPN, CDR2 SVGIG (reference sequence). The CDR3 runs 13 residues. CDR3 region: CAWSGGPGQPQHF. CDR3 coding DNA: TGTGCCTGGAGTGGGGGCCCGGGTCAGCCCCAGCATTTT.

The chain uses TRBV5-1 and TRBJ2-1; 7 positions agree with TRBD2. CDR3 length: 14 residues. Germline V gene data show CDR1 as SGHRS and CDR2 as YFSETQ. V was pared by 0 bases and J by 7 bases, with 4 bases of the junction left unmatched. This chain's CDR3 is CASSLGGSGNEQFF. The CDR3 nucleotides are TGCGCCAGCAGCTTGGGAGGTAGCGGGAATGAGCAGTTCTTC.

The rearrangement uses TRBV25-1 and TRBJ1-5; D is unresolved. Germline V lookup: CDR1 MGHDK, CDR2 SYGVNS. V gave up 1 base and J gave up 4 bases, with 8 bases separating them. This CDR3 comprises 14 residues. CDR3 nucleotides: TGTGCCAGCAGTGAATCGCCGACTAATCAGCCCCAGCATTTT. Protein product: CASSESPTNQPQHF.

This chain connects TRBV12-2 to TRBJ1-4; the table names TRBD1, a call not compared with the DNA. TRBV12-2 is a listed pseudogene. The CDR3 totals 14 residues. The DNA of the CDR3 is TGTGCAAGTCTCCGGGACAGGGTAAATGAAAAACTGTTTTTT. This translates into CASLRDRVNEKLFF.

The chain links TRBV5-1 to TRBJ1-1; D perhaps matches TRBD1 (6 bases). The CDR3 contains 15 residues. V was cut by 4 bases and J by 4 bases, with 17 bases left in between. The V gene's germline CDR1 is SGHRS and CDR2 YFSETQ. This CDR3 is CASSPRTGSGTEAFF. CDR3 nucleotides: TGCGCCAGCAGCCCGCGTACAGGGTCGGGCACTGAAGCTTTCTTT. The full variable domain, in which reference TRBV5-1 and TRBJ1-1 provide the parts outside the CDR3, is KAGVTQTPRYLIKTRGQQVTLSCSPISGHRSVSWYQQTPGQGLQFLFEYFSETQRNKGNFPGRFSGRQFSNSRSEMNVSTLELGDSALYLCASSPRTGSGTEAFFGQGTRLTVV.

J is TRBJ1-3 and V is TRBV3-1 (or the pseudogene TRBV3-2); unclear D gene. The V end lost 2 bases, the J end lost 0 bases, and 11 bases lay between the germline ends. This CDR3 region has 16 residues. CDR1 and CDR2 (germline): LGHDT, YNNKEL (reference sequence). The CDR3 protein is CASSQSPPDSGNTIYF. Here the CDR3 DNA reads TGTGCCAGCAGCCAATCCCCGCCAGACTCTGGAAACACCATATATTTT.

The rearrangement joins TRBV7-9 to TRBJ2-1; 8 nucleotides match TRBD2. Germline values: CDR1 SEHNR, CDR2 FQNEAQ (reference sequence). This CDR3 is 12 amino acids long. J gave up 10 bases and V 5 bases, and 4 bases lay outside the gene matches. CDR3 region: CASSLSGDEQFF. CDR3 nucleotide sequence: TGTGCCAGCAGCCTTAGCGGGGACGAGCAGTTCTTC.

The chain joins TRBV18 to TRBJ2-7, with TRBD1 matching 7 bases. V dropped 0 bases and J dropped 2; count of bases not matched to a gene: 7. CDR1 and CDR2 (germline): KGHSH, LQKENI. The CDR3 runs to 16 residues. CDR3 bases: TGTGCCAGCTCACCACCTTCGGGACAGATGGCCTACGAGCAGTACTTC. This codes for CASSPPSGQMAYEQYF.

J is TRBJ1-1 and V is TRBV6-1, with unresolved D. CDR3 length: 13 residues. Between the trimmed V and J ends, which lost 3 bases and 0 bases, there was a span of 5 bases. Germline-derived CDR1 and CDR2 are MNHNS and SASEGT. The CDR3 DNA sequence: TGTGCCAGCAGTGACCTTATGAACACTGAAGCTTTCTTT. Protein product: CASSDLMNTEAFF.

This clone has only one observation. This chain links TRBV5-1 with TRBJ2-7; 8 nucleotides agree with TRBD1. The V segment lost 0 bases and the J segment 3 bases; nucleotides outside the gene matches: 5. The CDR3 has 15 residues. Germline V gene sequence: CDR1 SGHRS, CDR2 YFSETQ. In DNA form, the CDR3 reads TGCGCCAGCAGCTTGGCCCAGGGGGCCGGCTACGAGCAGTACTTC. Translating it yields CASSLAQGAGYEQYF.

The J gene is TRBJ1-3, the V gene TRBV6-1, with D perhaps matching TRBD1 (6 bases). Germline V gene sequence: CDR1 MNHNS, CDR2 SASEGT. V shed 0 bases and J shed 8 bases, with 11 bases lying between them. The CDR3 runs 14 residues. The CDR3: CASSEAGRGDTIYF. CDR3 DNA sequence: TGTGCCAGCAGTGAAGCAGGCAGGGGAGACACCATATATTTT.

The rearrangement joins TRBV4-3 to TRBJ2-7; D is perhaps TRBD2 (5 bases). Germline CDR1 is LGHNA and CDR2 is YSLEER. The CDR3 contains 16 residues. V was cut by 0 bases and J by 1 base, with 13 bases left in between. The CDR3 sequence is CASSQELGEVSYEQYF. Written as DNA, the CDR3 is TGCGCCAGCAGCCAAGAACTGGGAGAGGTGTCCTACGAGCAGTACTTC.

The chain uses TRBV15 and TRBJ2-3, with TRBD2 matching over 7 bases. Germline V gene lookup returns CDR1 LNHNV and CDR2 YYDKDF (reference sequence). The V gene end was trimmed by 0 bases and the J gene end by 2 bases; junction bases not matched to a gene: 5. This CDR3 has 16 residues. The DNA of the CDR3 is TGTGCCACCAGCAGAGATCTCAGCGGGGCCACAGATACGCAGTATTTT. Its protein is CATSRDLSGATDTQYF.